Given below is one TCR beta chain in context. This sample was taken from a study of blood T cell repertoires in COVID-19. In the study's own analysis: The authors estimated nucleated cell counts from reference gene primer amplification. Libraries were prepared by immunoSEQ multiplex PCR; TCRdb keeps only in-frame clonotypes and omits some of them. That table supplies the V and J calls and clone size; D and trimming were determined from the DNA. This sample has 270,000 or so clones; 81% occur once, and the top ten carry 2.5% to 3%. Trimming removed 6 bases from V and 4 bases from J, with 10 bases in between. The CDR3 extends over 13 amino acids. Germline CDR1 and CDR2: MNHNY and SVGAGI (reference sequence).

The chain has TRBV6-6 and TRBJ1-5; D is ambiguous. The material sequenced was peripheral blood. This TCR derives from a woman aged 55-70 years with active or convalescent COVID-19. CDR3 loop: CASRNGLNQPQHF. CDR3 DNA sequence: TGTGCCAGCAGGAACGGACTGAATCAGCCCCAGCATTTT.